This TCR beta chain was captured by sequencing in a study of T cell responses to AZD1222 COVID-19 vaccine (dated by TCRdb to the early 2020s). In the study overall: AZD1222 recipients whose second dose came at about 4 weeks and those whose second dose came at about 12 weeks were combined into one group, since spike-specific TCR depth and breadth did not differ between the two schedules. TCR sequencing was performed for fewer than 250 trial participants, of whom some 200 were given two doses of AZD1222 and approximately 25 were given two doses of MenACWY control vaccine. Enrollment into the trials was organized by age into subgroups of 18-55, 56-69 and 70-plus years, and those subgroups contained roughly 150, 30 and 60 TCR-sequenced participants, respectively.

According to the study, the label for this sample's time point signals: baseline before first vaccination. Vaccinee samples were obtained from the UK trials COV001 and COV002, which included a single-blind randomized controlled phase 2/3 trial of AZD1222 (ChAdOx1 nCoV-19) in healthy adults. For TCRbeta chain sequencing, PBMC samples were collected from trial participants at day 0 and at day 28 after the second dose. The CDR3 regions of human TCRbeta chains were analyzed by immunosequencing. In the source study's methods: TCRs in the repertoires were compared against a reference library of SARS-CoV-2-specific TCRs that had been generated with the MIRA antigen-specificity platform. Breadth meant the fraction of unique TCRs that were SARS-CoV-2-associated, whereas depth meant the fraction of total T cells that were SARS-CoV-2-associated. Using the MIRA data, each spike-specific TCR was assigned both to the spike region to which the TCR was reactive and to a CD4 or CD8 class. Log10-transformed breadth and depth values were compared by one-way ANOVA with Sidak's multiple comparisons tests. The table was pulled from immuneACCESS by TCRdb, which kept in-frame rearrangements only. Such tables lose some clones; where checked, under half of the loss comes from unresolved V genes, and the rest has no known cause. For V, J and clone size, that table is used; D and trimming come from the DNA. This sample holds roughly 150,000 clones; more than 85% were observed only once. About 2.5% of the sample belongs to the ten largest clones.

Overall results and qualifications from the work: No day 14 peak-response samples were available, so repertoires were characterized only after the peak T cell response. Participants were mostly white British and included more females than males, and it was suggested by the authors that clonal diversity may have been underestimated. Only five to seven AZD1222 recipients were SARS-CoV-2 seropositive at baseline, limiting conclusions about previously exposed vaccinees. The vaccine-associated CD4 TCRs covered the entire spike protein, and the dominant responses fell in regions 160-218 and 743-854. The 56-69-year group was small, and its depth increase did not reach significance, likely because of low power. Nearly half of unique spike-specific TCRs reportedly recognized epitopes outside regions mutated in the B.1.351 and B.1.1.7 variants. Spike-specific TCR breadth and depth rose significantly after two AZD1222 doses compared with day 0 and with MenACWY recipients.

In this sample, this clone turned up once. The specificity of this receptor is unknown. Base-call qualities are not available, and no considerably larger clone is one nucleotide away. The germline V gene (reference sequence) provides CDR1 MNHEY and CDR2 SMNVEV. Trimming costs V 10 bases and J 1 base, and their ends lie 16 bases apart. Counted from cysteine to phenylalanine, this CDR3 has 14 amino acids. The sequence is cut down to CDR3 DNA, 42 bases in frame from base 1. The sample was peripheral blood, taken on day 0 of AZD1222 vaccination. This receptor was taken from an adult in good health. The chain is encoded by TRBV27 joined to TRBJ1-1; perhaps TRBD1 is the D gene, with 6 bases matching. The encoded CDR3 is CATGKTGSNTEAFF. In nucleotides, the sequence is TGTGCCACCGGGAAGACAGGTTCGAACACTGAAGCTTTCTTT.